This is a list of T cell receptor beta chains from one sample in a study of blood T cell repertoires in COVID-19. The protocol was immunoSEQ multiplex PCR, while the TCRdb copy is restricted to in-frame clones and leaves out a portion. The sample lists some 96,000 clones, just over 85% occurring once. The sample consisted of peripheral blood. The receptors here all came from a human donor in a cohort sampled during active COVID-19. Each CDR3 is given with its conserved first and last residue. A D gene is named only where the DNA matches it firmly. Only some rows state a clone size, as once, few, many or a class for expanded clones.

D gene: NA; clone size: once; V gene: TRBV7-8; J gene: TRBJ1-5; CDR3 DNA: TGTGCCAGCAGCCTACTTTACCAACATCAGCCCCAGCATTTT; CDR3 protein: CASSLLYQHQPQHF
D gene: TRBD2; clone size: NA; V gene: TRBV3-1/TRBV3-2; J gene: TRBJ2-7; CDR3 DNA: TGTGCCAGCACCCGGACTAGCGGGGCATCCTACGAGCAGTACTTC; CDR3 protein: CASTRTSGASYEQYF
D gene: TRBD2; clone size: NA; V gene: TRBV5-1; J gene: TRBJ2-2; CDR3 DNA: TGCGCCAGCAGCGGGACTAGCGGTGGAACCGGGGAGCTGTTTTTT; CDR3 protein: CASSGTSGGTGELFF
D gene: NA; clone size: few; V gene: TRBV10-1; J gene: TRBJ2-7; CDR3 DNA: TGCGCCAGCAGTGAGTCCGGACTAGGGGGTTACGAGCAGTACTTC; CDR3 protein: CASSESGLGGYEQYF
D gene: NA; clone size: few; V gene: TRBV6-4; J gene: TRBJ1-2; CDR3 DNA: TGTGCCAGCAGGAGAGGGAACTATGGCTACACCTTC; CDR3 protein: CASRRGNYGYTF
D gene: TRBD1; clone size: NA; V gene: TRBV5-8; J gene: TRBJ2-2; CDR3 DNA: TGTGCCAGCAGCGCGGACAGGGGTAGGACCGGGGAGCTGTTTTTT; CDR3 protein: CASSADRGRTGELFF
D gene: TRBD1; clone size: NA; V gene: TRBV28; J gene: TRBJ2-5; CDR3 DNA: TGTGCCAGCAAACCCACAGGGGGCATAGAGACCCAGTACTTC; CDR3 protein: CASKPTGGIETQYF
D gene: TRBD1; clone size: NA; V gene: TRBV19; J gene: TRBJ1-2; CDR3 DNA: TGTGCCAGTACCAGCGGGACATGGGACAGGGGCTTTACCTTC; CDR3 protein: CASTSGTWDRGFTF
D gene: TRBD2; clone size: NA; V gene: TRBV29-1; J gene: TRBJ2-7; CDR3 DNA: TGCAGCGTCCTCGGCGGGGGGGACTACGAGCAGTACTTC; CDR3 protein: CSVLGGGDYEQYF
D gene: NA; clone size: once; V gene: TRBV10-2; J gene: TRBJ2-5; CDR3 DNA: TGCGCGAGCACGGATCCTAGCGTAGAGGTGGAGACCCAGTACTTC; CDR3 protein: CASTDPSVEVETQYF
D gene: TRBD1; clone size: NA; V gene: TRBV9; J gene: TRBJ1-1; CDR3 DNA: TGTGCCAGCAGCGTAGCCTGGGACAGGGAGAACACTGAAGCTTTTTTT; CDR3 protein: CASSVAWDRENTEAFF
D gene: NA; clone size: few; V gene: TRBV2; J gene: TRBJ1-5; CDR3 DNA: TGTGCCAGCAGTGATCCCGGAACTACTCAGCCCCAGCATTTT; CDR3 protein: CASSDPGTTQPQHF
D gene: NA; clone size: NA; V gene: TRBV18; J gene: TRBJ2-7; CDR3 DNA: TGTGCCAGCTCACCAGAGGCTAGGGAGCAGTACTTC; CDR3 protein: CASSPEAREQYF
D gene: TRBD1; clone size: NA; V gene: TRBV2; J gene: TRBJ2-7; CDR3 DNA: TGTGCCAGCGAGGGACAGGGGGGCTACGAGCAGTACTTC; CDR3 protein: CASEGQGGYEQYF
D gene: NA; clone size: NA; V gene: TRBV6-2/TRBV6-3; J gene: TRBJ1-1; CDR3 DNA: TGTGCCAGCAGTCGGGGAAACACTGAAGCTTTCTTT; CDR3 protein: CASSRGNTEAFF
D gene: NA; clone size: NA; V gene: TRBV4-1; J gene: TRBJ1-3; CDR3 DNA: TGCGCCAGCAGCCCCCCATCTGGAAACACCATATATTTT; CDR3 protein: CASSPPSGNTIYF
D gene: NA; clone size: NA; V gene: TRBV27; J gene: TRBJ2-7; CDR3 DNA: TGTGCCAGCAGTACGGGAGTGCGCTACGAGCAGTACTTC; CDR3 protein: CASSTGVRYEQYF
D gene: NA; clone size: NA; V gene: TRBV11-3; J gene: TRBJ1-2; CDR3 DNA: TGTGCCAGCAGCGAGACGAGGCAAGGCTACACCTTC; CDR3 protein: CASSETRQGYTF
D gene: NA; clone size: NA; V gene: TRBV27; J gene: TRBJ2-3; CDR3 DNA: TGTGCCAGCAGTTTTGTTCGTGGAGCGGGTTTGACAGATACGCAGTATTTT; CDR3 protein: CASSFVRGAGLTDTQYF
D gene: TRBD1; clone size: NA; V gene: TRBV9; J gene: TRBJ1-5; CDR3 DNA: TGTGCCAGCAGCGGACAGGGTGGAGGTAGTCAGCCCCAGCATTTT; CDR3 protein: CASSGQGGGSQPQHF
D gene: TRBD2; clone size: NA; V gene: TRBV6-1; J gene: TRBJ2-7; CDR3 DNA: TGTGCCAGCAGTGAAGCGCGGGTAGCGGGGAAGTACGAGCAGTACTTC; CDR3 protein: CASSEARVAGKYEQYF
D gene: TRBD1; clone size: NA; V gene: TRBV5-8; J gene: TRBJ1-5; CDR3 DNA: TGTGCCAGCAGCTTGTTTTCAGGGGGCGATCAGCCCCAGCATTTT; CDR3 protein: CASSLFSGGDQPQHF
D gene: NA; clone size: once; V gene: TRBV3-1/TRBV3-2; J gene: TRBJ1-1; CDR3 DNA: TGTGCCAGCAGCAAAACCGAAGTGCGGAACACTGAAGCTTTCTTT; CDR3 protein: CASSKTEVRNTEAFF
D gene: NA; clone size: once; V gene: TRBV30; J gene: TRBJ1-5; CDR3 DNA: TGTGCCTGGAGTCTTAATAGCAATCAGCCCCAGCATTTT; CDR3 protein: CAWSLNSNQPQHF
D gene: TRBD1; clone size: NA; V gene: TRBV10-3; J gene: TRBJ1-1; CDR3 DNA: TGTGCCATCACGACGGGGACAGGGGCTGAAGCTTTCTTT; CDR3 protein: CAITTGTGAEAFF
D gene: NA; clone size: NA; V gene: TRBV19; J gene: TRBJ1-6; CDR3 DNA: TGTGCCAGTCGGGGGACGGGACGGGGCTCACCCCTCCACTTT; CDR3 protein: CASRGTGRGSPLHF
D gene: NA; clone size: NA; V gene: TRBV5-6; J gene: TRBJ2-1; CDR3 DNA: TGTGCCAGCAGCCCCGACAGCTGGAATGAGCAGTTCTTC; CDR3 protein: CASSPDSWNEQFF
D gene: NA; clone size: NA; V gene: TRBV9; J gene: TRBJ2-2; CDR3 DNA: TGTGCCAGCAGCGCTTCCGGACAGAACACCGGGGAGCTGTTTTTT; CDR3 protein: CASSASGQNTGELFF
D gene: TRBD1; clone size: NA; V gene: TRBV3-1/TRBV3-2; J gene: TRBJ1-4; CDR3 DNA: TGTGCCAGCAGCCAAGATCGGAGACAGGGGGCGATTAATGAAAAACTGTTTTTT; CDR3 protein: CASSQDRRQGAINEKLFF
D gene: NA; clone size: NA; V gene: TRBV3-1/TRBV3-2; J gene: TRBJ1-1; CDR3 DNA: TGTGCCAGCAGCTCGTGGAGTGAAGCTTTCTTT; CDR3 protein: CASSSWSEAFF
D gene: TRBD1; clone size: once; V gene: TRBV3-1/TRBV3-2; J gene: TRBJ1-2; CDR3 DNA: TGTGCCAGCAGCCTTGACAGGGTCTATGGCTACACCTTC; CDR3 protein: CASSLDRVYGYTF
D gene: TRBD2; clone size: once; V gene: TRBV10-1; J gene: TRBJ2-1; CDR3 DNA: TGCGCCAGCAGTGCTAGCGGGTTGTCCTACAATGAGCAGTTCTTC; CDR3 protein: CASSASGLSYNEQFF
D gene: TRBD1; clone size: few; V gene: TRBV27; J gene: TRBJ1-5; CDR3 DNA: TGTGCCAGCAGCCAAACAGGGGTCAATCAGCCCCAGCATTTT; CDR3 protein: CASSQTGVNQPQHF
D gene: TRBD1; clone size: NA; V gene: TRBV6-5; J gene: TRBJ2-7; CDR3 DNA: TGTGCCAGCAGGGACAGGGTGAGGTACGAGCAGTACTTC; CDR3 protein: CASRDRVRYEQYF
D gene: TRBD1; clone size: NA; V gene: TRBV28; J gene: TRBJ2-7; CDR3 DNA: TGTGCCAGTAATCGGGGACAGGCCTACGAGCAGTACTTC; CDR3 protein: CASNRGQAYEQYF
D gene: TRBD1; clone size: few; V gene: TRBV6-5; J gene: TRBJ1-4; CDR3 DNA: TGTGCCAGTAACCACAGGGGTTATGAAAAACTGTTTTTT; CDR3 protein: CASNHRGYEKLFF
D gene: TRBD2; clone size: once; V gene: TRBV5-6; J gene: TRBJ2-3; CDR3 DNA: TGTGCCACCGCCCTTAGCGGGAGAACAGATACGCAGTATTTT; CDR3 protein: CATALSGRTDTQYF
D gene: TRBD2; clone size: NA; V gene: TRBV3-1/TRBV3-2; J gene: TRBJ2-1; CDR3 DNA: TGTGCCAGCAGCCAAGTGGGACTAGCGGAGTACAATGAGCAGTTCTTC; CDR3 protein: CASSQVGLAEYNEQFF
D gene: NA; clone size: NA; V gene: TRBV7-2; J gene: TRBJ2-1; CDR3 DNA: TGTGCCAGCAGCTTAGGACTAGTATCCGATGAGCAGTTCTTC; CDR3 protein: CASSLGLVSDEQFF
D gene: NA; clone size: NA; V gene: TRBV7-9; J gene: TRBJ2-3; CDR3 DNA: TGTGCCAGCAGTCCAATCGGGTTCGGCCTTAGAGAAAGCACAGATACGCAGTATTTT; CDR3 protein: CASSPIGFGLRESTDTQYF
D gene: TRBD1; clone size: NA; V gene: TRBV9; J gene: TRBJ2-2; CDR3 DNA: TGTGCCAGCAGCGTAGGACAGGGGGGGGCCGGGGAGCTGTTTTTT; CDR3 protein: CASSVGQGGAGELFF
D gene: NA; clone size: NA; V gene: TRBV5-6; J gene: TRBJ2-5; CDR3 DNA: TGTGCCAGCAGCGCCCCGGGACATCAAGAGACCCAGTACTTC; CDR3 protein: CASSAPGHQETQYF
D gene: NA; clone size: NA; V gene: TRBV12-3/TRBV12-4; J gene: TRBJ1-1; CDR3 DNA: TGTGCCAGCAGTTTACCTCCGGGACATATGGCTTTCTTT; CDR3 protein: CASSLPPGHMAFF
D gene: TRBD1; clone size: NA; V gene: TRBV6-5; J gene: TRBJ1-5; CDR3 DNA: TGTGCCAGCAGCGGGACAGGGGGTCAGCCCCAGCATTTT; CDR3 protein: CASSGTGGQPQHF
D gene: TRBD1; clone size: NA; V gene: TRBV28; J gene: TRBJ2-7; CDR3 DNA: TGTGCCAGCAGTTTATACAGGGGATTCAACTACGAGCAGTACTTC; CDR3 protein: CASSLYRGFNYEQYF
D gene: TRBD1; clone size: NA; V gene: TRBV6-6; J gene: TRBJ1-1; CDR3 DNA: TGTGCCAGCAGTTACGGGACAGGGGTGAACACTGAAGCTTTCTTT; CDR3 protein: CASSYGTGVNTEAFF